This T cell receptor beta chain was observed in a study of blood T cells in healthy people across ages. Germline lookup yields CDR1 KGHDR and CDR2 SFDVKD. The CDR3 has 14 amino acids. The V and J ends lost 2 bases and 1 base respectively, with 7 bases between them. A second PCR, run for about 6 to 11 cycles, used a sample-barcoded 5' primer plus a J-beta primer mix. A template-switch adaptor containing 12 random nucleotides labeled each cDNA molecule. TCRdb used MiXCR to reprocess the 5' RACE reads, holding one entry per CDR3 protein. The repertoire includes over 1,500,000 distinct CDR3 sequences, less than 50% of them detected once, and over 2% sits in the top ten.

This receptor was identified in a woman aged 40 to 50 in good health. The rearrangement uses TRBV24-1 and TRBJ1-2; no reliable D call. The specimen was blood. The CDR3, as DNA: TGTGCCACCAGTGATTACCATGATAACTATGGCTACACCTTC. Its protein is CATSDYHDNYGYTF.